Below are 17 T cell receptor beta chains sequenced from a single sample in a study of blood T cell repertoires in COVID-19 (TCRdb year 2020). The library was generated by the immunoSEQ multiplex PCR assay. Drawn from immuneACCESS, this table holds only the in-frame rearrangements with V and J called that TCRdb kept. Clones are partly lost; checked studies trace under half to an unresolved V gene and leave the rest unexplained. The sample records some 180,000 clones, roughly 88% of which are singletons. Of the sample, about 13% falls within the top ten clones. Sequencing was performed on peripheral blood. The source is a human donor in a cohort sampled during active COVID-19.

The chain joins TRBV2 to TRBJ2-1, with TRBD1 identical over 7 bases. The germline CDR1 and CDR2 sequences are SNHLY and FYNNEI. V shed 6 bases, J shed 9 bases, and the junction held 11 bases outside the gene matches. This CDR3 comprises 14 residues. CDR3 sequence: CASSPEGAVSEQFF. DNA for the CDR3: TGTGCCAGCAGCCCCGAGGGGGCAGTTAGTGAGCAGTTCTTC.

The J gene is TRBJ1-4, the V gene TRBV7-9, with 7 bases fitting TRBD1. CDR3 length: 15 residues. CDR1 is SEHNR and CDR2 is FQNEAQ in the germline V gene (reference sequence). Germline trimming cut 1 base from V and 7 bases from J; bases unmatched to any gene: 6. The CDR3 DNA follows: TGTGCCAGCAGCTTAGTCCCAGGGGGAGGTGAAAAACTGTTTTTT. This codes for CASSLVPGGGEKLFF.

The J gene is TRBJ2-3, the V gene TRBV27; 7 nucleotides agree with TRBD1. Germline CDR1 reads MNHEY; CDR2 reads SMNVEV (reference sequence). The CDR3 is made up of 13 amino acids. V lost 7 bases and J lost 2; bases outside the gene matches: 3. The CDR3 DNA is TGTGCCAGCAACGACAGGGTCACAGATACGCAGTATTTT. Its protein is CASNDRVTDTQYF.

There are many counts of this clone. The rearrangement links TRBV30 to TRBJ2-1; possible D gene TRBD2, 6 bases. Trimming stripped 2 bases from V and 10 bases from J, with 9 bases between. Germline values: CDR1 GTSNPN, CDR2 SVGIG (reference sequence). This CDR3 has 11 amino acids. CDR3: CAWSPAGEQFF. CDR3 nucleotides: TGTGCCTGGAGTCCTGCGGGAGAGCAGTTCTTC.

The chain employs TRBV5-1 and TRBJ2-1, with a tentative D call TRBD1 (5 bases). Trimming stripped 4 bases from V and 8 bases from J, with 13 bases between. The CDR3 spans 13 residues. CDR1 and CDR2 from the germline V gene are SGHRS and YFSETQ. The CDR3 DNA reads as TGCGCCAGCAGCCGCGGACAAGCCGATGAGCAGTTCTTC. Amino acid sequence: CASSRGQADEQFF.

The V and J genes are TRBV5-8 and TRBJ1-1; D is unclear. Per the germline V gene, CDR1 is SGHTS and CDR2 is YDEGEE. Trimming stripped 1 base from V and 4 bases from J, with 17 bases between. The CDR3 is 16 amino acids. The CDR3 DNA reads TGTGCCAGCAGCTTGTTGGCAGAAGGAGGTGGCACTGAAGCTTTCTTT. Translation: CASSLLAEGGGTEAFF.

The chain recombines TRBV3-1 (or the pseudogene TRBV3-2) with TRBJ2-5; 10 bases line up with TRBD1. J lost 5 bases, V lost 4 bases, and 7 bases had no gene match. The length of the CDR3 is 15 residues. Germline-derived CDR1 and CDR2 are LGHDT and YNNKEL (reference sequence). The CDR3 protein is CASSRRQGARETQYF. CDR3 nucleotides: TGTGCCAGCAGCCGCCGACAGGGGGCAAGGGAGACCCAGTACTTC.

This clone was counted a single time. V gene TRBV7-9 combines with J gene TRBJ2-3; 8 bases agree with TRBD2. Trimming took 3 bases from V and 1 from J; bases not matched to a gene: 12. The germline CDR1 and CDR2 sequences are SEHNR and FQNEAQ (reference sequence). The CDR3 covers 18 residues. The CDR3 DNA reads TGTGCCAGCAGCTTGCCGGGAGGGATCGGAGATCGCACAGATACGCAGTATTTT. Translation gives CASSLPGGIGDRTDTQYF.

This clone has a single count. It is unclear where the CDR3 begins or ends on the DNA, so no DNA is shown, and the CDR3 is as TCRdb lists it. The chain has TRBV28 and TRBJ1-5. CDR1 is MDHEN and CDR2 is SYDVKM in the germline V gene. Both ends counted, the CDR3 spans 17 residues. CDR3 in amino acids: CATSGRGAKDSNQPQHF.

This clone was counted at least ten times. The chain couples TRBV4-1 to TRBJ2-1; D is unclear. The ends were cut back, 3 bases at V and 1 base at J, with 7 bases in the middle. The germline V gene encodes CDR1 MGHRA and CDR2 YSYEKL. This CDR3 spans 14 amino acids. The DNA for the CDR3 is TGCGCCAGCAGCCACCAGGAATCCTACAATGAGCAGTTCTTC. It translates to CASSHQESYNEQFF.

The DNA for the CDR3 is TGTGCCAGCAGCGGGGCAGGGGATATGAGGGAGCTGTTTTTT. It encodes CASSGAGDMRELFF. The chain employs TRBV9 and TRBJ2-2, with D maybe TRBD1 (6 bases). Trimming removed 3 bases from V and 9 bases from J, with 15 bases in between. CDR3 length: 14 residues. CDR1 is SGDLS and CDR2 is YYNGEE in the germline V gene.

The table lists this clone with a count of one. The CDR3 region has the DNA TGTGCCAGCAGCTTAAGGGGAGGGGGAAGCAATTCACCCCTCCACTTT. It encodes CASSLRGGGSNSPLHF. The chain combines TRBV7-8 with TRBJ1-6; maybe TRBD1 (6 bases). The CDR3 extends over 16 amino acids. The V and J ends lost 2 bases and 7 bases respectively, with 15 bases between them. The germline gives CDR1 SGHVS, CDR2 FQNEAQ.

V is TRBV4-2 and J is TRBJ1-2, with D possibly matching TRBD1 (6 bases). The CDR3 has 14 amino acids. The ends were cut back, 0 bases at V and 6 bases at J, with 11 bases in the middle. CDR1 LGHNA and CDR2 YNFKEQ come from the germline V gene. CDR3 nucleotide sequence: TGTGCCAGCAGCCAAGATAGGACAGTACATGGCTACACCTTC. This sequence encodes CASSQDRTVHGYTF.

The genes are TRBV4-1 and TRBJ2-5; TRBD1 matches 7 bases. V lost 4 bases to trimming and J lost 5 bases; unmatched junction nucleotides: 7. The CDR3 length is 14 residues. Germline V gives CDR1 MGHRA, CDR2 YSYEKL. The CDR3 loop is CASSLRTGGETQYF. The CDR3 DNA is TGCGCCAGCAGCCTCAGGACAGGCGGGGAGACCCAGTACTTC.

The chain joins TRBV5-1 to TRBJ2-2, with D perhaps matching TRBD2 (5 bases). Germline assignment: CDR1 SGHRS and CDR2 YFSETQ. The V and J ends lost 4 bases and 4 bases respectively, with 17 bases between them. The CDR3 consists of 16 residues. The CDR3 loop is CASSPVTSGFTGELFF. In DNA form, the CDR3 reads TGCGCCAGCAGCCCTGTTACCTCGGGGTTCACCGGGGAGCTGTTTTTT.

V gene TRBV28 combines with J gene TRBJ1-5; D unresolved. The CDR3 is 12 residues long. V dropped 6 bases and J dropped 7 bases, with 10 bases sitting between them. Germline V gene data show CDR1 as MDHEN and CDR2 as SYDVKM. The CDR3 protein is CASRTLRQPQHF. The CDR3, as DNA: TGTGCCAGCAGAACCTTGAGACAGCCCCAGCATTTT. Together with reference TRBV28 and TRBJ1-5, the CDR3 gives the full variable domain: DVKVTQSSRYLVKRTGEKVFLECVQDMDHENMFWYRQDPGLGLRLIYFSYDVKMKEKGDIPEGYSVSREKKERFSLILESASTNQTSMYLCASRTLRQPQHFGDGTRLSIL.

The CDR3 sequence is CASNPGHLYNEQFF. As DNA, the CDR3 is TGTGCCAGTAACCCCGGACACCTCTACAATGAGCAGTTCTTC. The chain has TRBV19 and TRBJ2-1; tentatively, D is TRBD1 (5 bases). V lost 7 bases and J lost 3, with 13 bases in between. The CDR3 is made up of 14 amino acids. Germline CDR1 reads LNHDA; CDR2 reads SQIVND (reference sequence).